The entry that follows covers one TCR beta chain sequence. The CDR3 extends over 14 amino acids. The V gene's germline CDR1 is GTSNPN and CDR2 SVGIG (reference sequence). The germline V and J ends were trimmed by 1 base and 7 bases, with 14 bases remaining between them. This sample stems from a study of blood T cell repertoires in COVID-19. Study as a whole: T cells, B-cell-depleted T cells, or PBMCs provided the cDNA or gDNA that served as material.

The cohort comprised adults aged about 18 to 100 years residing in approximately 25 US areas. Donors in Cohort 3 counted as recovered after two negative PCRs, clearance, or symptom resolution. The repertoire was sequenced with immunoSEQ multiplex PCR; TCRdb's copy has only in-frame clones and lacks some. This sample has 200,000 to 250,000 clones; approximately 80% occur once, and the top ten carry around a tenth. Sequences were obtained from PBMCs or T cells enriched from blood (not recorded which). This chain links TRBV30 with TRBJ1-5; TRBD1 might be the D (6 bases). The source of this sequence is a man aged 35 to 55 who had recovered from COVID-19. Here the CDR3 DNA reads TGTGCCTGGAGTGGATGGGGGGGCACCCAGCCCCAGCATTTT. Amino acid sequence: CAWSGWGGTQPQHF. The whole variable domain, remainder taken from reference TRBV30 and TRBJ1-5, is SQTIHQWPATLVQPVGSPLSLECTVEGTSNPNLYWYRQAAGRGLQLLFYSVGIGQISSEVPQNLSASRPQDRQFILSSKKLLLSDSGFYLCAWSGWGGTQPQHFGDGTRLSIL.